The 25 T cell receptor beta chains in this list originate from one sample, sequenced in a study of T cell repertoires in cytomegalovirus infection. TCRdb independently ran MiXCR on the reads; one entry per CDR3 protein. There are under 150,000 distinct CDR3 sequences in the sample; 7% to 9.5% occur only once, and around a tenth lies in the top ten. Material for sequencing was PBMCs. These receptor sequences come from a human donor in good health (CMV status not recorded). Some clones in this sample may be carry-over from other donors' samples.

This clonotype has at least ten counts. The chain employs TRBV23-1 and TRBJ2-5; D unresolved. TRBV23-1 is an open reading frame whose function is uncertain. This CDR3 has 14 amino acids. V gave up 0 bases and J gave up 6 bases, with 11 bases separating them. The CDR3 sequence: CASSQSGPGQTQYF. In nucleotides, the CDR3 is TGCGCCAGCAGTCAATCCGGACCGGGTCAGACCCAGTACTTC.

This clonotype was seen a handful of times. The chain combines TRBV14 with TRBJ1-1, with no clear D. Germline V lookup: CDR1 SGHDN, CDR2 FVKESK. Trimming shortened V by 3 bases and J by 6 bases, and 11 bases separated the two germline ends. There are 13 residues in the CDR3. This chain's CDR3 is CASSQVLTAEAFF. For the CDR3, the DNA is TGTGCCAGCAGCCAGGTTCTGACGGCTGAAGCTTTCTTT. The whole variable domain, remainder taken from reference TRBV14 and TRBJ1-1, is EAGVTQFPSHSVIEKGQTVTLRCDPISGHDNLYWYRRVMGKEIKFLLHFVKESKQDESGMPNNRFLAERTGGTYSTLKVQPAELEDSGVYFCASSQVLTAEAFFGQGTRLTVV.

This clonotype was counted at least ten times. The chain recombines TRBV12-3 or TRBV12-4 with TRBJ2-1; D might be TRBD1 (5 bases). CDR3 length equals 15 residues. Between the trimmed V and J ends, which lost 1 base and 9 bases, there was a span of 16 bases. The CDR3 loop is CASSLGRTATGEQFF. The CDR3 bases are TGTGCCAGCAGTTTAGGACGGACGGCTACAGGTGAGCAGTTCTTC.

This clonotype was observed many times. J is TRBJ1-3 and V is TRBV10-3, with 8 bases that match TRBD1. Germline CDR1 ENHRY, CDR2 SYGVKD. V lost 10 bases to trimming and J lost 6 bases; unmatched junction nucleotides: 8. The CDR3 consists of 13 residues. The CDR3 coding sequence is TGTGCCACCCGACCGGACAGGGAAAACACCATATATTTT. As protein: CATRPDRENTIYF.

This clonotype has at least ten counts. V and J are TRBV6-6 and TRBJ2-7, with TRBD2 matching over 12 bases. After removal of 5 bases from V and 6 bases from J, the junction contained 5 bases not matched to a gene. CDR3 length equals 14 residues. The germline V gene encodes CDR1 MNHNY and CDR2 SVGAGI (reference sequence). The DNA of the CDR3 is TGTGCCAGCAGTCCGGGACTAGCGGGCTCCGAGCAGTACTTC. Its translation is CASSPGLAGSEQYF.

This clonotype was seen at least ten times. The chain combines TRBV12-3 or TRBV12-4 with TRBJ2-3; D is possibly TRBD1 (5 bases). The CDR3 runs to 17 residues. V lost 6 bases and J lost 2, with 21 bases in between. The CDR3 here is CASSVQGNNPYTDTQYF. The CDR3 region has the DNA TGTGCCAGCAGCGTTCAGGGAAATAATCCCTACACAGATACGCAGTATTTT.

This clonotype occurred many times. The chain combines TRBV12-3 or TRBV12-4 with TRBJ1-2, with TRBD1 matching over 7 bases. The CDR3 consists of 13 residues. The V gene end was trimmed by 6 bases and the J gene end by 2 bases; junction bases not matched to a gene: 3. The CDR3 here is CASSSGQNYGYTF. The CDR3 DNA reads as TGTGCCAGCAGCTCGGGACAGAACTATGGCTACACCTTC.

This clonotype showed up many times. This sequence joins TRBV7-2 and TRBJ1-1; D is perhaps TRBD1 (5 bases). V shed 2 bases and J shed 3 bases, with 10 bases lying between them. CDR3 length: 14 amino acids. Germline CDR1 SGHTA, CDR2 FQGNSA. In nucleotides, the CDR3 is TGTGCCAGCAGCTTACTTGGGGCTGACACTGAAGCTTTCTTT. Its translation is CASSLLGADTEAFF.

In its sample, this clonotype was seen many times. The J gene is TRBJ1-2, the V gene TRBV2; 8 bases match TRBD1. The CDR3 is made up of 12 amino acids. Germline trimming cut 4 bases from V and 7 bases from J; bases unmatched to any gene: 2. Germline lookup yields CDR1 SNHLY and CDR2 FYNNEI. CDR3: CASSGTGLGYTF. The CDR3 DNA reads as TGTGCCAGCAGTGGGACAGGGCTTGGCTACACCTTC.

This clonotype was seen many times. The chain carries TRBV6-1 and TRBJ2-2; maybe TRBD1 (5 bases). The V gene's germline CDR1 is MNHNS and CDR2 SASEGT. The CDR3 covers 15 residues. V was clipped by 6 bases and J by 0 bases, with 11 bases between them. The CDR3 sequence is CASRSSRANTGELFF. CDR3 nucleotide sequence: TGTGCCAGCAGATCGTCCAGGGCGAACACCGGGGAGCTGTTTTTT.

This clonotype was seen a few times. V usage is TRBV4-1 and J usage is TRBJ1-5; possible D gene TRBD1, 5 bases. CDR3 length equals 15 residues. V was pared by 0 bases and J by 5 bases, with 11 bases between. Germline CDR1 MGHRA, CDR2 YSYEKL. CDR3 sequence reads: CASSQDAQGHQPQHF. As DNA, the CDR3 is TGCGCCAGCAGCCAAGATGCCCAGGGCCATCAGCCCCAGCATTTT.

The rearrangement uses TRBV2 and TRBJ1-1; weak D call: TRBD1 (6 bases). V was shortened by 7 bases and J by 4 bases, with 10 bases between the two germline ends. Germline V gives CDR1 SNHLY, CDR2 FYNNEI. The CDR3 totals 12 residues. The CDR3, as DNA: TGTGCCAGCACCAAGGGGGTCACTGAAGCTTTCTTT. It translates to CASTKGVTEAFF.

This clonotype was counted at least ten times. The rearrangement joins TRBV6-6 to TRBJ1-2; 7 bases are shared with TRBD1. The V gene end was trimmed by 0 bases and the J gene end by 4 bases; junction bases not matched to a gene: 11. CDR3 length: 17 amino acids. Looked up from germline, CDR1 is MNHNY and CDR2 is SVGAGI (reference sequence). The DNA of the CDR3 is TGTGCCAGCAGTTACTCGAGGGCCCTACAGGGGCTCTATGGCTACACCTTC. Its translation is CASSYSRALQGLYGYTF.

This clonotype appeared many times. The CDR3 protein is CASSHRSSSYEQYF. The CDR3 bases are TGTGCCAGCAGCCATCGGTCTAGCTCCTACGAGCAGTACTTC. The chain joins TRBV7-2 to TRBJ2-7; D unclear. Germline loops: CDR1 SGHTA, CDR2 FQGNSA. The CDR3 covers 14 residues. Trimming took 5 bases from V and 0 from J, leaving 11 bases between them.

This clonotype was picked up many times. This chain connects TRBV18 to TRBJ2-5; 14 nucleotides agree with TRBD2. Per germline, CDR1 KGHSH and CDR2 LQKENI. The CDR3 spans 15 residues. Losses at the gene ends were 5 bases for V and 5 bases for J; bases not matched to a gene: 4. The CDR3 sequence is CASSSGTSGGETQYF. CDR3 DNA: TGTGCCAGCTCATCCGGGACTAGCGGGGGTGAGACCCAGTACTTC.

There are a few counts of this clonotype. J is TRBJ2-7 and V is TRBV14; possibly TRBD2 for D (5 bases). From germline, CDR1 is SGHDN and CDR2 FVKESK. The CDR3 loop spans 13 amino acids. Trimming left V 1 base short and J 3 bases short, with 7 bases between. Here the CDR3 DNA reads TGTGCCAGCAGCCAAGTTGCGGGCTACGAGCAGTACTTC. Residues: CASSQVAGYEQYF.

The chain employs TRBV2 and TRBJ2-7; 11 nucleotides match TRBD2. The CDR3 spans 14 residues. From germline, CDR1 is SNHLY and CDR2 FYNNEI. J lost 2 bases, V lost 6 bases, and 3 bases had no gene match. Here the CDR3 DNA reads TGTGCCAGCAGCCAACTAGCGGGGGCCTACGAGCAGTACTTC. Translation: CASSQLAGAYEQYF.

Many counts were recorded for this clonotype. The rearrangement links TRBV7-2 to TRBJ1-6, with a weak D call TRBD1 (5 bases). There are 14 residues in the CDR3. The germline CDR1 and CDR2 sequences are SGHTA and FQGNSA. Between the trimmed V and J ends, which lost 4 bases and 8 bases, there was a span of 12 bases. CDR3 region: CASSWGVGDSPLHF. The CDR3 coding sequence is TGTGCCAGCAGCTGGGGGGTTGGGGATTCACCCCTCCACTTT. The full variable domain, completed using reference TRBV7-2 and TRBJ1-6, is GAGVSQSPSNKVTEKGKDVELRCDPISGHTALYWYRQSLGQGLEFLIYFQGNSAPDKSGLPSDRFSAERTGGSVSTLTIQRTQQEDSAVYLCASSWGVGDSPLHFGNGTRLTVT.

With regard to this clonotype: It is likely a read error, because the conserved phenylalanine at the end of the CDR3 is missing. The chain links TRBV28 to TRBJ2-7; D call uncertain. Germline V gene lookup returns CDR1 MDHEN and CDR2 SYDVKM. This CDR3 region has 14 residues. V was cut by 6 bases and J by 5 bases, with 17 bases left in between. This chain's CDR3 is CASSPLLSSHEQYL. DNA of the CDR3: TGTGCCAGCAGCCCACTACTATCATCCCACGAGCAGTACCTC.

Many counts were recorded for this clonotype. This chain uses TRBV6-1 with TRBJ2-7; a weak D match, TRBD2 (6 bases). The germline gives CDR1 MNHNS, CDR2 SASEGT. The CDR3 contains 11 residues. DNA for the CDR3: TGTGCTGAGCAAGGGAGGCACGAGCAGTACTTC. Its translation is CAEQGRHEQYF.

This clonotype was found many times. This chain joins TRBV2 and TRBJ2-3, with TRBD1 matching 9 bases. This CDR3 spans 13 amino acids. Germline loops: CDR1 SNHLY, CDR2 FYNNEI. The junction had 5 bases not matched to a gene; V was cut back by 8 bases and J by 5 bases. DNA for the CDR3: TGTGCCAGCCAGGGACAGGGTGGAGATACGCAGTATTTT. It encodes CASQGQGGDTQYF.

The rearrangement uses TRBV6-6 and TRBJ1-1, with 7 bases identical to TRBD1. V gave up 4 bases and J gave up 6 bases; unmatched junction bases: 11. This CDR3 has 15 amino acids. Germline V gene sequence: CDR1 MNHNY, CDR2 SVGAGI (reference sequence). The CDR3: CASSFKTGRPPEAFF. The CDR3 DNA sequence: TGTGCCAGCAGTTTTAAGACAGGGAGACCACCTGAAGCTTTCTTT.

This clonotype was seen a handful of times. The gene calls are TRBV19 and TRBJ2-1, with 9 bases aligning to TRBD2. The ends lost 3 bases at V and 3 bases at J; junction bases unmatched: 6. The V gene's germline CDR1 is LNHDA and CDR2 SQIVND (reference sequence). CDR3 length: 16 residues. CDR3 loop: CASSIMAGGFYNEQFF. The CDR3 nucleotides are TGTGCCAGTAGTATCATGGCGGGGGGGTTCTACAATGAGCAGTTCTTC. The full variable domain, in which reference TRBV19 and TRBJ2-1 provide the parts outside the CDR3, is DGGITQSPKYLFRKEGQNVTLSCEQNLNHDAMYWYRQDPGQGLRLIYYSQIVNDFQKGDIAEGYSVSREKKESFPLTVTSAQKNPTAFYLCASSIMAGGFYNEQFFGPGTRLTVL.

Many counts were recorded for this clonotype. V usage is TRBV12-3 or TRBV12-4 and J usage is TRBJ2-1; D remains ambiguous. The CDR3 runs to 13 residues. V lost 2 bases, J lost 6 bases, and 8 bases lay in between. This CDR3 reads CASSLSSANEQFF. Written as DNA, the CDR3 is TGTGCCAGCAGTTTATCGTCGGCCAATGAGCAGTTCTTC.

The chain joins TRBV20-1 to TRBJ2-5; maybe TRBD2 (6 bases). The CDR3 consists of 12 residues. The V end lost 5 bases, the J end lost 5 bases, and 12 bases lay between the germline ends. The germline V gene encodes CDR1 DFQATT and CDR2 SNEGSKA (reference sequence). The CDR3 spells CSARDFRETQYF. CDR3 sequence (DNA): TGCAGTGCTCGGGACTTTCGGGAGACCCAGTACTTC.